A single sample is the source of the 18 T cell receptor beta chains below, sequenced in a study of early T cells in non-severe SARS-CoV-2 infection. One entry per CDR3 protein results from TCRdb running MiXCR on the 5' RACE reads. The sample records tens of thousands of distinct CDR3 sequences, around 14% being singletons. The specimen sequenced was whole blood. These receptors all come from an adult who was a healthcare worker with PCR-confirmed SARS-CoV-2 infection or an uninfected control (not recorded which).

This chain uses TRBV6-1 with TRBJ2-5, with a tentative D call TRBD2 (6 bases). Trimming stripped 0 bases from V and 7 bases from J, with 15 bases between. The CDR3 is 15 amino acids. Per the germline V gene, CDR1 is MNHNS and CDR2 is SASEGT. The chain's CDR3 is CASSEAGLVLGTQYF. DNA for the CDR3: TGTGCCAGCAGTGAAGCGGGACTGGTGCTTGGGACCCAGTACTTC.

At least ten counts were recorded for this clonotype. CDR3 residues: CASSQVGRANYGYTF. The CDR3 DNA sequence: TGCGCCAGCAGCCAAGTTGGAAGGGCTAACTATGGCTACACCTTC. The rearrangement links TRBV4-1 to TRBJ1-2; unclear D gene. This CDR3 has 15 amino acids. Germline V gene data show CDR1 as MGHRA and CDR2 as YSYEKL. The V gene lost 1 base and the J gene lost 0 bases, with 9 bases spanning the gap.

CDR3 nucleotides: TGCGCCAGCAGCCAGGGGCCTGATGGGGCCAACGTCCTGACTTTC. This sequence encodes CASSQGPDGANVLTF. The chain joins TRBV4-3 to TRBJ2-6, with a weak D call TRBD1 (5 bases). V lost 3 bases, J lost 3 bases, and 9 bases lay in between. The V gene's germline CDR1 is LGHNA and CDR2 YSLEER. The CDR3 runs to 15 residues.

In this sample, this clonotype turned up a few times. This chain joins TRBV21-1 and TRBJ2-1; TRBD2 is the table's D call and was not checked against the DNA. TRBV21-1 is tagged as a pseudogene. This CDR3 has 14 residues. This CDR3 is CASSALAGDGEQFF. The CDR3 nucleotides read TGTGCCAGCAGCGCACTAGCGGGAGACGGCGAGCAGTTCTTC.

This clonotype has only a few counts. This chain joins TRBV20-1 and TRBJ2-5; tentative D call: TRBD2 (6 bases). The CDR3 loop spans 14 amino acids. V was clipped by 3 bases and J by 1 base, with 12 bases between them. CDR1 is DFQATT, CDR2 SNEGSKA, per germline (reference sequence). The CDR3 DNA follows: TGCAGTGCTAGGGCGGGGAGTAGCCAAGAGACCCAGTACTTC. It specifies CSARAGSSQETQYF.

Only a few counts were recorded for this clonotype. The rearrangement joins TRBV28 to TRBJ1-4, with D unresolved. This CDR3 has 13 residues. The V and J ends lost 7 bases and 4 bases respectively, with 10 bases between them. CDR1 MDHEN and CDR2 SYDVKM come from the germline V gene. CDR3 sequence reads: CASKTLFNEKLFF. CDR3 DNA sequence: TGTGCCAGCAAGACCCTTTTTAATGAAAAACTGTTTTTT.

About this clonotype: One end of the junction varies from germline; a read error may be responsible. The V gene is TRBV12-3 or TRBV12-4, the J gene TRBJ2-2; TRBD2 matches 12 bases. The CDR3 consists of 14 residues. CDR3 bases: TGTGCCAGCGCGGGACTAGCGGGCGCCGGGGAGCTGCTTTTT. As protein: CASAGLAGAGELLF.

This clonotype appeared a few times. V and J are TRBV9 and TRBJ2-2, with TRBD2 matching over 7 bases. The V gene end was trimmed by 1 base and the J gene end by 3 bases; junction bases not matched to a gene: 3. Germline CDR1 and CDR2: SGDLS and YYNGEE. The CDR3 sequence is 15 residues long. CDR3: CASSVMAGDTGELFF. Written as DNA, the CDR3 is TGTGCCAGCAGCGTAATGGCGGGAGACACCGGGGAGCTGTTTTTT.

V gene TRBV5-1 combines with J gene TRBJ1-5, with 7 nucleotides matching TRBD1. The CDR3 length is 15 residues. The J segment lost 4 bases and the V segment lost 0 bases, leaving 4 bases of the junction unmatched. Per germline, CDR1 SGHRS and CDR2 YFSETQ. The CDR3 is CASSLGQGDNQPQHF. The DNA of the CDR3 is TGCGCCAGCAGCTTGGGACAGGGAGATAATCAGCCCCAGCATTTT.

The rearrangement links TRBV10-3 to TRBJ2-5, with D uncertain. Trimming took 6 bases from V and 5 from J, leaving 16 bases between them. This CDR3 is 14 amino acids long. Germline V gene lookup returns CDR1 ENHRY and CDR2 SYGVKD. Here the CDR3 DNA reads TGTGCCATCAGCGTCGACGGTTCTGGGGAGACCCAGTACTTC. Encoded protein: CAISVDGSGETQYF.

This clonotype was observed a handful of times. CDR3 DNA sequence: TGCAGCGTTGAACCCTTCATTAGGGGCCCCAATGAGCAGTTCTTC. This encodes CSVEPFIRGPNEQFF. V gene TRBV29-1 combines with J gene TRBJ2-1, with a possible D match to TRBD1 (5 bases). CDR3 length: 15 residues. Germline values: CDR1 SQVTM, CDR2 ANQGSEA. The V end lost 2 bases, the J end lost 6 bases, and 17 bases lay between the germline ends.

In this sample, this clonotype turned up a few times. The V call is TRBV9, the J call TRBJ2-7; maybe TRBD1 (5 bases). Germline V lookup: CDR1 SGDLS, CDR2 YYNGEE. V gave up 0 bases and J gave up 5 bases, with 15 bases separating them. There are 15 residues in the CDR3. The CDR3 sequence is CASSVGGNVRNEQYF. For the CDR3, the DNA is TGTGCCAGCAGCGTAGGGGGCAATGTCAGGAACGAGCAGTACTTC.

This clonotype has only a few counts. This rearrangement joins TRBV20-1 to TRBJ2-7; D is tentatively TRBD1 or TRBD2 (5 bases each). Germline values: CDR1 DFQATT, CDR2 SNEGSKA (reference sequence). The CDR3 sequence is 14 residues long. V was trimmed by 6 bases and J by 5 bases, leaving 20 bases between them. Written as DNA, the CDR3 is TGCAGTGCCCGAGCAGGGAGTTTTATCCACGAGCAGTACTTC. This encodes CSARAGSFIHEQYF.

The chain has TRBV9 and TRBJ1-6, with a tentative D call TRBD1 (5 bases). CDR1 is SGDLS, CDR2 YYNGEE, per germline. The V gene lost 6 bases and the J gene lost 6 bases, with 13 bases spanning the gap. The CDR3 has 14 amino acids. The CDR3: CASNPRGGNSPLHF. The CDR3 DNA reads TGTGCCAGCAACCCCCGGGGGGGTAATTCACCCCTCCACTTT.

The J gene is TRBJ2-1, the V gene TRBV30; D gene ambiguous. The germline V and J ends were trimmed by 2 bases and 9 bases, with 8 bases remaining between them. The CDR3 totals 11 residues. From germline, CDR1 is GTSNPN and CDR2 SVGIG (reference sequence). DNA of the CDR3: TGTGCCTGGAGTCTGTTAAGTGAGCAGTTCTTC. It yields the protein CAWSLLSEQFF. Full variable domain (remainder filled in from reference TRBV30 and TRBJ2-1): SQTIHQWPATLVQPVGSPLSLECTVEGTSNPNLYWYRQAAGRGLQLLFYSVGIGQISSEVPQNLSASRPQDRQFILSSKKLLLSDSGFYLCAWSLLSEQFFGPGTRLTVL.

The CDR3 is CASSFVLEQYF. CDR3 DNA sequence: TGTGCCAGCAGTTTCGTTCTCGAGCAGTACTTC. This sequence joins TRBV28 and TRBJ2-7; the D is unclear. The germline CDR1 and CDR2 sequences are MDHEN and SYDVKM. V lost 3 bases to trimming and J lost 6 bases, with 6 bases between them. The CDR3 totals 11 residues.

The chain employs TRBV6-6 and TRBJ1-2; no firm D call. V was trimmed by 0 bases and J by 1 base, leaving 6 bases between them. This CDR3 is built from 14 residues. Per the germline V gene, CDR1 is MNHNY and CDR2 is SVGAGI (reference sequence). CDR3 nucleotide sequence: TGTGCCAGCAGTTACTCGTGGGATAACTATGGCTACACCTTC. Amino acids: CASSYSWDNYGYTF.

This clonotype was counted at least ten times. This chain links TRBV5-6 with TRBJ1-1; no firm D call. This CDR3 spans 15 amino acids. CDR1 is SGHDT and CDR2 is YYEEEE in the germline V gene. V dropped 4 bases and J dropped 0 bases, with 13 bases sitting between them. The CDR3 bases are TGTGCCAGCAGCCCCCCAGCCACCATGAACACTGAAGCTTTCTTT. Translated: CASSPPATMNTEAFF.